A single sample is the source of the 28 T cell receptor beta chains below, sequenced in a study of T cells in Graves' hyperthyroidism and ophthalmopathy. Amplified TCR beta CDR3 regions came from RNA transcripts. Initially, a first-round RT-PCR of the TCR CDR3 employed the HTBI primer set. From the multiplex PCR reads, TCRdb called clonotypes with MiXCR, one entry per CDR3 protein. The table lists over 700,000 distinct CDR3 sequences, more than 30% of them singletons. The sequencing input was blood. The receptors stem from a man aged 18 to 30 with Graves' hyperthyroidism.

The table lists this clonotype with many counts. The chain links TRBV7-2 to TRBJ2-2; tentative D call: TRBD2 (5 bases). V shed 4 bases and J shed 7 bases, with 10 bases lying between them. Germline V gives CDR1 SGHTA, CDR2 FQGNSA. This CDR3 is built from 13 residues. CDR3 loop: CASSSGLSGELFF. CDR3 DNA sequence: TGTGCCAGCAGCTCTGGACTGAGCGGGGAGCTGTTTTTT.

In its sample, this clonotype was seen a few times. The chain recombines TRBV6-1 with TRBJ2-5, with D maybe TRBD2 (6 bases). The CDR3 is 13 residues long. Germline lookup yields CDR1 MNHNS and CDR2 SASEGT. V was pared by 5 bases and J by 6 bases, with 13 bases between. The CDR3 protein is CASSSSETKTQYF. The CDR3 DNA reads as TGTGCCAGCAGTTCTAGCGAAACCAAGACCCAGTACTTC.

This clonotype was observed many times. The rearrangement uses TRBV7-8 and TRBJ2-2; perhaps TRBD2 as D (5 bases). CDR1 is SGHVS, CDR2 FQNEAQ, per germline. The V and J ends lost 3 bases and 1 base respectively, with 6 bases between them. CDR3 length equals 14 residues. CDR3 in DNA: TGTGCCAGCAGCTTCCGGGGGAACACCGGGGAGCTGTTTTTT. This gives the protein CASSFRGNTGELFF.

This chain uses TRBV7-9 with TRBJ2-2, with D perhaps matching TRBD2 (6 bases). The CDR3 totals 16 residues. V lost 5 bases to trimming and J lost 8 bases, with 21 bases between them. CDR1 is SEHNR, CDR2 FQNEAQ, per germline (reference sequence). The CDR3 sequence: CASSPLRGCSGGELFF. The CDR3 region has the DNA TGTGCCAGCAGCCCGCTCCGCGGGTGTAGCGGAGGGGAGCTGTTTTTT.

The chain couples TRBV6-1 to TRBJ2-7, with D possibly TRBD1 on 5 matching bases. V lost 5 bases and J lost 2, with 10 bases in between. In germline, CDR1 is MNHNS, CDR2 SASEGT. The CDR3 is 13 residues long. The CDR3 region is CASSSTVAYEQYF. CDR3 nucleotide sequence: TGTGCCAGCAGTTCGACAGTAGCCTACGAGCAGTACTTC.

The CDR3 DNA sequence: TGCGCCAGCAGCTTGGAACCTAGCGACGAAGGGCAGTACTTC. Translation gives CASSLEPSDEGQYF. The chain employs TRBV5-1 and TRBJ2-7, with a weak D call TRBD2 (6 bases). V dropped 0 bases and J dropped 9 bases, with 16 bases sitting between them. Germline CDR1 is SGHRS and CDR2 is YFSETQ. The CDR3 covers 14 residues.

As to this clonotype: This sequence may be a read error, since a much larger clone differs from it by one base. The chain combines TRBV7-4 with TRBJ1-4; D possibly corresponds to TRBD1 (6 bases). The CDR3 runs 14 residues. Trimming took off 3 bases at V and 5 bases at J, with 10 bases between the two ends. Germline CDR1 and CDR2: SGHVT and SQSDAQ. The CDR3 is CASSFRDINEKLFF. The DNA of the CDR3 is TGTGCCAGCAGCTTCCGGGACATCAATGAAAAACTGTTTTTT. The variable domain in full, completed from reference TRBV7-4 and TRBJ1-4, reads GAGVSQSPRYKVAKRGRDVALRCDSISGHVTLYWYRQTLGQGSEVLTYSQSDAQRDKSGRPSGRFSAERPERSVSTLKIQRTEQGDSAVYLCASSFRDINEKLFFGSGTQLSVL.

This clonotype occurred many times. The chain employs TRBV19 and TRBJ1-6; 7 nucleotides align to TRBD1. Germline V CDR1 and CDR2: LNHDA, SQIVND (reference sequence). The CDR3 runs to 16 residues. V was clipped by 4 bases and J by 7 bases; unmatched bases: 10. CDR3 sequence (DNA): TGTGCCAGTAGTACCGCCCGGGGACAGTGGAATTCACCCCTCCACTTT. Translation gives CASSTARGQWNSPLHF.

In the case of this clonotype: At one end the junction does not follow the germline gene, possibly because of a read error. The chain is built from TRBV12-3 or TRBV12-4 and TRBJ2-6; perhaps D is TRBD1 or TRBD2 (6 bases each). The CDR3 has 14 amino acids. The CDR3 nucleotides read TGTGCCAGCAGTGACCTAAGGTGGAGGGACACTGAAGCTTTC. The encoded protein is CASSDLRWRDTEAF.

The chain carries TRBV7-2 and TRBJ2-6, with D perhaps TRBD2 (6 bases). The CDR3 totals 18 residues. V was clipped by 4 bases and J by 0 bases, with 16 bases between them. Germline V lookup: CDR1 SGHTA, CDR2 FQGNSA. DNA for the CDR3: TGTGCCAGCAGCTCAGTCGCGGGATATAGCTCTGGGGCCAACGTCCTGACTTTC. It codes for CASSSVAGYSSGANVLTF. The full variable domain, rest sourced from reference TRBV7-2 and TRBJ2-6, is GAGVSQSPSNKVTEKGKDVELRCDPISGHTALYWYRQSLGQGLEFLIYFQGNSAPDKSGLPSDRFSAERTGGSVSTLTIQRTQQEDSAVYLCASSSVAGYSSGANVLTFGAGSRLTVL.

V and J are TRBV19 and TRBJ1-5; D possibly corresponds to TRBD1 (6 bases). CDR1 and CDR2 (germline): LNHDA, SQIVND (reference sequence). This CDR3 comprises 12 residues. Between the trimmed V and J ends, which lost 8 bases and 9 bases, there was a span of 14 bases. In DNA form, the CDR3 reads TGTGCCAGTGCAACAGGGAGGGGGCCCCAGCATTTT. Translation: CASATGRGPQHF. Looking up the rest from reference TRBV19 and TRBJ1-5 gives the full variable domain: DGGITQSPKYLFRKEGQNVTLSCEQNLNHDAMYWYRQDPGQGLRLIYYSQIVNDFQKGDIAEGYSVSREKKESFPLTVTSAQKNPTAFYLCASATGRGPQHFGDGTRLSIL.

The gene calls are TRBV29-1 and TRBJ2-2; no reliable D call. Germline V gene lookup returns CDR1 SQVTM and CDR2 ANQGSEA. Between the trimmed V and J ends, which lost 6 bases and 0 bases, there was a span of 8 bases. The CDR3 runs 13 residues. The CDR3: CSVSVTNTGELFF. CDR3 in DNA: TGCAGCGTGTCGGTTACGAACACCGGGGAGCTGTTTTTT.

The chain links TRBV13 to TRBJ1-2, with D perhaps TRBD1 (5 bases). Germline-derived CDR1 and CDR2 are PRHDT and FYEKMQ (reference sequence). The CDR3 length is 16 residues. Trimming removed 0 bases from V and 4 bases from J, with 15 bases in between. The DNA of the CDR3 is TGTGCCAGCAGCTTAGGGCAGGGCACCACCACCTATGGCTACACCTTC. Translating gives CASSLGQGTTTYGYTF.

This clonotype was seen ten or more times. CDR3 nucleotides: TGTGCCAGCAGCCCTGAACGGACCCAGTACTTC. Encoded protein: CASSPERTQYF. The V and J genes are TRBV7-9 and TRBJ2-5; D is undetermined. The CDR3 is 11 residues long. From germline, CDR1 is SEHNR and CDR2 FQNEAQ (reference sequence). V dropped 5 bases and J dropped 7 bases, with 8 bases sitting between them.

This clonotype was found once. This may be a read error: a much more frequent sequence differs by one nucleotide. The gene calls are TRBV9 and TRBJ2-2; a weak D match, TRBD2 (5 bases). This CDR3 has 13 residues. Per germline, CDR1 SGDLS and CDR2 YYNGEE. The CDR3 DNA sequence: TGTGCCAGCAGCGTAGCTCAGACCGGGGAGCTGCTTTTT. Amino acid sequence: CASSVAQTGELLF.

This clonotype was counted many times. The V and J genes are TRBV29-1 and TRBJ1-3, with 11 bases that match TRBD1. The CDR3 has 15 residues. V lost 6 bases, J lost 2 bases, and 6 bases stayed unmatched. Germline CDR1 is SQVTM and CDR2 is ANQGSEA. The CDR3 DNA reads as TGCAGCGTCTTGGGACAGGGGGTGACTGGAAACACCATATATTTT. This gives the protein CSVLGQGVTGNTIYF.

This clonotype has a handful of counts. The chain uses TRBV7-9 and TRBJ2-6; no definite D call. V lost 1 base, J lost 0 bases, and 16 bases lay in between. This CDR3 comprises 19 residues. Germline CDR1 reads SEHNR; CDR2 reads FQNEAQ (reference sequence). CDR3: CASSLVLARSGSGANVLTF. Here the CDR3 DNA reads TGTGCCAGCAGCTTAGTCCTGGCACGGTCCGGCTCTGGGGCCAACGTCCTGACTTTC.

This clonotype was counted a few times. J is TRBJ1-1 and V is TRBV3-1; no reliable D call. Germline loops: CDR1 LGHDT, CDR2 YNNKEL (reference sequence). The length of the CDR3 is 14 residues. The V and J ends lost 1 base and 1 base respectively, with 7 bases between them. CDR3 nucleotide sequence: TGTGCCAGCAGCCAAGCTATAACGAACACTGAAGCTTTCTTT. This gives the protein CASSQAITNTEAFF. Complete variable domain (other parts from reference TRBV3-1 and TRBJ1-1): DTAVSQTPKYLVTQMGNDKSIKCEQNLGHDTMYWYKQDSKKFLKIMFSYNNKELIINETVPNRFSPKSPDKAHLNLHINSLELGDSAVYFCASSQAITNTEAFFGQGTRLTVV.

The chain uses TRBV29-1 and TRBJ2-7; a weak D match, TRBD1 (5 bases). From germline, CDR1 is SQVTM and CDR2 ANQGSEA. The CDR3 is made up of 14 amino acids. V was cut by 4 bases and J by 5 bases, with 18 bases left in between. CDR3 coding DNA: TGCAGCGTTGTAGTAGGTGACAGTTTCAACGAGCAGTACTTC. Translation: CSVVVGDSFNEQYF.

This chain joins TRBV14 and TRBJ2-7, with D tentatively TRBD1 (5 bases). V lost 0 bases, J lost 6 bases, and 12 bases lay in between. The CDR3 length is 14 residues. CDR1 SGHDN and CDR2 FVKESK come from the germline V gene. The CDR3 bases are TGTGCCAGCAGCCAAGATCCAGCAGGGCCCGAGCAGTACTTC. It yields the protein CASSQDPAGPEQYF.

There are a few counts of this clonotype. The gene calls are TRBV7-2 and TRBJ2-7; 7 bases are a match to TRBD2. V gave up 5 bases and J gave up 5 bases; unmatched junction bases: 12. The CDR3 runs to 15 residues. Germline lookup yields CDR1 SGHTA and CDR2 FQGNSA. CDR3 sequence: CASSPSLAGANEQYF. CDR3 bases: TGTGCCAGCAGCCCGTCTCTGGCGGGAGCGAACGAGCAGTACTTC.

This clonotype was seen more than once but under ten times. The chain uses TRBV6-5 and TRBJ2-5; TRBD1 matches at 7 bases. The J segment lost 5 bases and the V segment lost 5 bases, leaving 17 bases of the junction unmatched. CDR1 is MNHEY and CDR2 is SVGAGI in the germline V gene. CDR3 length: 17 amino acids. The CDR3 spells CASSNHMTGNIGETQYF. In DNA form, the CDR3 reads TGTGCCAGCAGTAACCACATGACAGGGAACATCGGCGAGACCCAGTACTTC.

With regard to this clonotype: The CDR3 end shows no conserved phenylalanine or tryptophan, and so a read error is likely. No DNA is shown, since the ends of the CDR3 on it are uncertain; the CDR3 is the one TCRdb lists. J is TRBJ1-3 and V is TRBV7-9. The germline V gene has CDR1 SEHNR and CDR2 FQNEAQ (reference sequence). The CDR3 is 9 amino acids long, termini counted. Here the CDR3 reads CASSLRGNT.

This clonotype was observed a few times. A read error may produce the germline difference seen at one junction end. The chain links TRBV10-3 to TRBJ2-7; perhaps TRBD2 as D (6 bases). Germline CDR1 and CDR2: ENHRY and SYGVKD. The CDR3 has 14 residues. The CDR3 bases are TGTGCCAGCAGTGAAGAGGGGACGGGGGACGAGCAGTACTTC. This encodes CASSEEGTGDEQYF.

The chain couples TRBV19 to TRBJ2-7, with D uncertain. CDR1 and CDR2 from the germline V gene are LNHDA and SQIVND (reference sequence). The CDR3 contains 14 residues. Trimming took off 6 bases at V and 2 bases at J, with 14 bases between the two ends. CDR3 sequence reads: CASSSQRNPYEQYF. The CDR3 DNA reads TGTGCCAGTAGCAGCCAGAGGAACCCCTACGAGCAGTACTTC. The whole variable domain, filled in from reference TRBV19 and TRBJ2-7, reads DGGITQSPKYLFRKEGQNVTLSCEQNLNHDAMYWYRQDPGQGLRLIYYSQIVNDFQKGDIAEGYSVSREKKESFPLTVTSAQKNPTAFYLCASSSQRNPYEQYFGPGTRLTVT.

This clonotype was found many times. For the CDR3, the DNA is TGTGCCACCAGTGGGACAGATAGCAATCAGCCCCAGCATTTT. This gives the protein CATSGTDSNQPQHF. The chain couples TRBV24-1 to TRBJ1-5, with a possible D match to TRBD1 (6 bases). Deletions cut 5 bases from V and 0 bases from J, with 7 bases between. Per the germline V gene, CDR1 is KGHDR and CDR2 is SFDVKD. The CDR3 has 14 amino acids.

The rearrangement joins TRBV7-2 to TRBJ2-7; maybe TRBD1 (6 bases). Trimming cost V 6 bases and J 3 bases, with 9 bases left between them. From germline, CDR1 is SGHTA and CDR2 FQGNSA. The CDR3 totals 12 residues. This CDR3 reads CASRTQGYEQYF. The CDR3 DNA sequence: TGTGCCAGCAGAACACAGGGCTACGAGCAGTACTTC.

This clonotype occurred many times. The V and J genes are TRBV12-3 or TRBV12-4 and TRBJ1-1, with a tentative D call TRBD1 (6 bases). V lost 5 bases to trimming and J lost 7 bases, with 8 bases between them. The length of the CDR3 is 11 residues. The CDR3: CASSQTGEAFF. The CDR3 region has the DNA TGTGCCAGCAGTCAGACAGGTGAAGCTTTCTTT.